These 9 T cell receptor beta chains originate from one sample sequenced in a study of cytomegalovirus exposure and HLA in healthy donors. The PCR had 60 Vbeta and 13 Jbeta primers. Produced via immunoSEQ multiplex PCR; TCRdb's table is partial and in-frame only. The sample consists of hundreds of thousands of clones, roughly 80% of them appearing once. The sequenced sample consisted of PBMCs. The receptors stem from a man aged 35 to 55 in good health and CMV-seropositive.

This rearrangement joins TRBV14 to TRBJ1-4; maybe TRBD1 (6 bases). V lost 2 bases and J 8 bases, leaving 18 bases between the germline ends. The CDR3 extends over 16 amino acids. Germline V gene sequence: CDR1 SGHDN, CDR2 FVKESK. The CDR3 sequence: CASSQWGRTFQEKLFF. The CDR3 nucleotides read TGTGCCAGCAGCCAATGGGGGCGCACGTTTCAGGAAAAACTGTTTTTT. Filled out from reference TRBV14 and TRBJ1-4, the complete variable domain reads EAGVTQFPSHSVIEKGQTVTLRCDPISGHDNLYWYRRVMGKEIKFLLHFVKESKQDESGMPNNRFLAERTGGTYSTLKVQPAELEDSGVYFCASSQWGRTFQEKLFFGSGTQLSVL.

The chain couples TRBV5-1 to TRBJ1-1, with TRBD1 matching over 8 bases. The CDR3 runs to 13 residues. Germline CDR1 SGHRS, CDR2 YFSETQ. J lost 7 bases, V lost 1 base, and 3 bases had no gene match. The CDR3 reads CASSLRTGLEAFF. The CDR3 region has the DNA TGCGCCAGCAGCTTGAGGACAGGGCTTGAAGCTTTCTTT.

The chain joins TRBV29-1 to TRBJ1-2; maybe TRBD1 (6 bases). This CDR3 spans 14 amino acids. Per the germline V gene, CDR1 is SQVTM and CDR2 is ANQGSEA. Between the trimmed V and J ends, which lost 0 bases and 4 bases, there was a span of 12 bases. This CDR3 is CSVEDQGRSYGYTF. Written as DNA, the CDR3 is TGCAGCGTTGAAGATCAGGGGCGGTCCTATGGCTACACCTTC.

CDR3 region: CASSRRPLGETQYF. CDR3 DNA sequence: TGTGCCAGTAGTCGTCGACCTCTCGGGGAGACCCAGTACTTC. The chain recombines TRBV19 with TRBJ2-5; no definite D call. Germline V CDR1 and CDR2: LNHDA, SQIVND (reference sequence). The CDR3 has 14 amino acids. Trimming left V 5 bases short and J 5 bases short, with 15 bases between.

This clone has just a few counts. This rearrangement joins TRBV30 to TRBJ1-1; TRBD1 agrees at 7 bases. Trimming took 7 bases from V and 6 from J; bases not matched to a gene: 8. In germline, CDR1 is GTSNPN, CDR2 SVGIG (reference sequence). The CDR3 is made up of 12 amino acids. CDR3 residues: CAYYPGTAEAFF. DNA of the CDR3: TGTGCCTACTACCCAGGGACAGCTGAAGCTTTCTTT. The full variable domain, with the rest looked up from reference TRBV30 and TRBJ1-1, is SQTIHQWPATLVQPVGSPLSLECTVEGTSNPNLYWYRQAAGRGLQLLFYSVGIGQISSEVPQNLSASRPQDRQFILSSKKLLLSDSGFYLCAYYPGTAEAFFGQGTRLTVV.

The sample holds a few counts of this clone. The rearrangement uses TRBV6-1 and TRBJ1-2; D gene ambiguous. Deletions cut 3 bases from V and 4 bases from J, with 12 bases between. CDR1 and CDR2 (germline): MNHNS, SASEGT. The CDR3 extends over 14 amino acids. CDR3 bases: TGTGCCAGCAGTGACGGGAACCCCAGCTATGGCTACACCTTC. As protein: CASSDGNPSYGYTF.

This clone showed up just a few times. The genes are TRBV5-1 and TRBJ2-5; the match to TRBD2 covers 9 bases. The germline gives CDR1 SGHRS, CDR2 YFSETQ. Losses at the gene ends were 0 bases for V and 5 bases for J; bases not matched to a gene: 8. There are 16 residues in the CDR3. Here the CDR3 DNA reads TGCGCCAGCAGCTTGGCCGTAGCGGGAGTGAGGGAGACCCAGTACTTC. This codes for CASSLAVAGVRETQYF.

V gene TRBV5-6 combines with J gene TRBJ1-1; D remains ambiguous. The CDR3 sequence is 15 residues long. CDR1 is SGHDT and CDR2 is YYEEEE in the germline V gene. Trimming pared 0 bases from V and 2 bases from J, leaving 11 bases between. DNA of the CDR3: TGTGCCAGCAGCTTGGCAGCGGGGTTCAACACTGAAGCTTTCTTT. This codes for CASSLAAGFNTEAFF.

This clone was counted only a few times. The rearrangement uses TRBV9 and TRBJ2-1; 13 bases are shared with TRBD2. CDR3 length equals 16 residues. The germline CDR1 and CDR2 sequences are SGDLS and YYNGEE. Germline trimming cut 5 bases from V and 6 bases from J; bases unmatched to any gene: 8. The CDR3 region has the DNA TGTGCCAGCAGTGCTTGGACTAGCGGGAGCCGCAATGAGCAGTTCTTC. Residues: CASSAWTSGSRNEQFF.